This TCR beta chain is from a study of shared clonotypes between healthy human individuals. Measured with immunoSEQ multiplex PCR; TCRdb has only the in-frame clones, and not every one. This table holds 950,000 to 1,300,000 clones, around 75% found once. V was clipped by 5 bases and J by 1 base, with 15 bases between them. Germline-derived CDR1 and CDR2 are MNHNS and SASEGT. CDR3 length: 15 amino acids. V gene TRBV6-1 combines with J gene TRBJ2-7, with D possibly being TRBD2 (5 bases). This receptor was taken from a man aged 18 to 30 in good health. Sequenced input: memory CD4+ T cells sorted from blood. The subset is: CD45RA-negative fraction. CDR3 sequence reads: CASSFQASPSYEQYF. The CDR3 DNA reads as TGTGCCAGCAGTTTCCAGGCTAGCCCTTCCTACGAGCAGTACTTC.